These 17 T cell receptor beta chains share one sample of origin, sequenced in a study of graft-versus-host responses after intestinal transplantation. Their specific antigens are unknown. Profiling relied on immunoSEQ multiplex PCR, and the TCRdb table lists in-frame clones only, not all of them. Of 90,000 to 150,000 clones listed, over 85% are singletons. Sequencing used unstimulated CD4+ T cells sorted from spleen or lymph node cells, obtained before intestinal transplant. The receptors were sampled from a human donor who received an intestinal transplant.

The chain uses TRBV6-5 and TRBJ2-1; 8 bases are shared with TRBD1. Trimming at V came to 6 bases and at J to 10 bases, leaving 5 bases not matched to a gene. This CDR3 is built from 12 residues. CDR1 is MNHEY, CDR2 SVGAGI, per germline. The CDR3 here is CASSRTGGEQFF. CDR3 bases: TGTGCCAGCAGCCGTACAGGGGGGGAGCAGTTCTTC.

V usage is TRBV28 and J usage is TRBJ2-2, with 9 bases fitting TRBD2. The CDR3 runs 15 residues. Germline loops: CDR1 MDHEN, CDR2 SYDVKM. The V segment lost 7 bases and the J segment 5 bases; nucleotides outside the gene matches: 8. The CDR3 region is CASIFSGSGTGELFF. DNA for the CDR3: TGTGCCAGCATCTTTAGCGGGAGCGGTACCGGGGAGCTGTTTTTT.

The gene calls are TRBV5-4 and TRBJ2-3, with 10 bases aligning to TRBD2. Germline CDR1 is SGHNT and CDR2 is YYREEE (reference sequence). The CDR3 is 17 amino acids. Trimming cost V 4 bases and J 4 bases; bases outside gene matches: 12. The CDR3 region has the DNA TGTGCCAGCAGCCCGTCTCTAGCGGGAGTAGAAGCAGATACGCAGTATTTT. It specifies CASSPSLAGVEADTQYF.

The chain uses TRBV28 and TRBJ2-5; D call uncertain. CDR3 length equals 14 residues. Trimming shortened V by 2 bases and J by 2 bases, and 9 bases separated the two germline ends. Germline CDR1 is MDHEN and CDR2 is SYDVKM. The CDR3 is CASSLMGRQETQYF. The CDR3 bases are TGTGCCAGCAGTTTAATGGGCAGACAAGAGACCCAGTACTTC.

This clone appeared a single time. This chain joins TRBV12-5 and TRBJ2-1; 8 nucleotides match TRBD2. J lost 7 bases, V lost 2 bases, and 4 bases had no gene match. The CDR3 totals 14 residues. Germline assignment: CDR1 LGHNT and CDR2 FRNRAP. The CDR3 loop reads CASGLRGRINEQFF. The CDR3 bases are TGTGCTAGTGGTTTGCGCGGGAGGATTAATGAGCAGTTCTTC.

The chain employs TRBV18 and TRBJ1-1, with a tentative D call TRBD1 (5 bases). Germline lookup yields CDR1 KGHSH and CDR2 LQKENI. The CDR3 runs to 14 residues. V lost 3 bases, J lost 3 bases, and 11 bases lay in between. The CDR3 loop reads CASSPQKGDTEAFF. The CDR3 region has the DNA TGTGCCAGCTCACCTCAGAAAGGGGACACTGAAGCTTTCTTT.

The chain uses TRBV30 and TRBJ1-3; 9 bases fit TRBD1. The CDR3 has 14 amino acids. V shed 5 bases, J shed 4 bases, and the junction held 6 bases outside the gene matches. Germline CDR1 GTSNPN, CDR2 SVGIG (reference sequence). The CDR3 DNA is TGTGCCTGGGGACAGGGGTTCGGAGGAAACACCATATATTTT. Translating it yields CAWGQGFGGNTIYF.

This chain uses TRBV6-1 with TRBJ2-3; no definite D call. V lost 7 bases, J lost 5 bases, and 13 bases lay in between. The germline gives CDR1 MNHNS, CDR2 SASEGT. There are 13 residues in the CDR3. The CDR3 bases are TGTGCCAGCACCATTCTGTTGGGAGATACGCAGTATTTT. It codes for CASTILLGDTQYF.

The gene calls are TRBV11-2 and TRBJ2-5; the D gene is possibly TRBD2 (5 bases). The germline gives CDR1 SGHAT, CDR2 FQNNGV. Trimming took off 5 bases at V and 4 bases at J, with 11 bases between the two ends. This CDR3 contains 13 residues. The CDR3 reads CASSPRTGETQYF. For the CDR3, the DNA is TGTGCCAGCAGCCCGCGGACTGGAGAGACCCAGTACTTC.

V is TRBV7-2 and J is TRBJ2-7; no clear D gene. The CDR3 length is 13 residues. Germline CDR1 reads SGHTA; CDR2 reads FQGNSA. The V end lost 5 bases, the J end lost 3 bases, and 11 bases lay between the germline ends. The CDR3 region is CASSPTILYEQYF. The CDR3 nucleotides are TGTGCCAGCAGCCCCACTATCCTCTACGAGCAGTACTTC.

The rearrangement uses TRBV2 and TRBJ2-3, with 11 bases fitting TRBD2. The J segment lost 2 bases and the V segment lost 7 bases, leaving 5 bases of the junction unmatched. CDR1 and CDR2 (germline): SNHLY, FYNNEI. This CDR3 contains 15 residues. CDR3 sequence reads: CASISGRAFTDTQYF. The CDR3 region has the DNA TGTGCCAGCATTAGCGGGAGGGCCTTCACAGATACGCAGTATTTT.

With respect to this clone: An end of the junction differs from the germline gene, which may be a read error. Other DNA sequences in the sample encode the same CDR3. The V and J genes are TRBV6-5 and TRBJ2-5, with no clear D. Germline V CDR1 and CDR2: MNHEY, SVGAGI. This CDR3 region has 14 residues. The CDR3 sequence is CASSYGRSQETQYF. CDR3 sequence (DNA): TGTGCCAGCAGTTATGGCAGGAGCCAAGAGACTCAGTACTTC.

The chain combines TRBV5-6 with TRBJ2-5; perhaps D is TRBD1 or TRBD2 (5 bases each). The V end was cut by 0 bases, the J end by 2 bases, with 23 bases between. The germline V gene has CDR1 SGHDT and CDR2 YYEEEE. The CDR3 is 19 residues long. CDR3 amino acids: CASSLEGKGRLWEQETQYF. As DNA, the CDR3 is TGTGCCAGCAGCTTGGAAGGGAAGGGGAGATTGTGGGAACAAGAGACCCAGTACTTC.

CDR3 region: CASQRGLAAAGSYNEQFF. The CDR3 DNA sequence: TGCGCCAGCCAGAGGGGACTAGCGGCCGCGGGATCCTACAATGAGCAGTTCTTC. The rearrangement uses TRBV4-1 and TRBJ2-1; 11 nucleotides align to TRBD2. After removal of 8 bases from V and 1 base from J, the junction contained 13 bases not matched to a gene. This CDR3 has 18 residues. Per germline, CDR1 MGHRA and CDR2 YSYEKL.

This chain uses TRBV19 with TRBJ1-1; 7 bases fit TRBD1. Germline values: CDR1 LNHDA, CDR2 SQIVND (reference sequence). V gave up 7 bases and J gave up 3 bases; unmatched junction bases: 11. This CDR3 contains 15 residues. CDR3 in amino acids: CASTKRGQGDTEAFF. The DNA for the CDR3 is TGTGCCAGTACGAAGAGGGGGCAAGGGGACACTGAAGCTTTCTTT.

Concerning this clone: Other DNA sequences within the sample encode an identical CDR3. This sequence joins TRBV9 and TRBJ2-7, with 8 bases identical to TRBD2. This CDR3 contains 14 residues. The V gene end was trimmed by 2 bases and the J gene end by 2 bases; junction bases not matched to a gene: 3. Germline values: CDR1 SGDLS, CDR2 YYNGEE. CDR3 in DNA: TGTGCCAGCAGCGTTAGCGGGACCACCTACGAGCAGTACTTC. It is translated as CASSVSGTTYEQYF.

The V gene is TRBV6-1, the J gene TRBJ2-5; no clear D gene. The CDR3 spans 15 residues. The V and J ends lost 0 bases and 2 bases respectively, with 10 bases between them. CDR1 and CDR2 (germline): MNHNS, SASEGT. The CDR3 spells CASSEAGQPQETQYF. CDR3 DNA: TGTGCCAGCAGTGAAGCTGGGCAGCCTCAAGAGACCCAGTACTTC.